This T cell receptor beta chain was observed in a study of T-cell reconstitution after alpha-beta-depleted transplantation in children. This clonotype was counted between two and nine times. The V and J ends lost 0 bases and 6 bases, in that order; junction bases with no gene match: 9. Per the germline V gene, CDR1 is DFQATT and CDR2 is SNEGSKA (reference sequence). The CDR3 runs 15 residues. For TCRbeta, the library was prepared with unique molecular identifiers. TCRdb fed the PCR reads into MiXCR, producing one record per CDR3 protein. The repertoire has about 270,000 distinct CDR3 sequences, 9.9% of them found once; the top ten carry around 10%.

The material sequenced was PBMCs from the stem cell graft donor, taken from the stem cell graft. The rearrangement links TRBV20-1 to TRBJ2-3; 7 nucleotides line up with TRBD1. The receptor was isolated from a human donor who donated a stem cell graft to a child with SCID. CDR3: CSAREAAGGLDTQYF. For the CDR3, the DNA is TGCAGTGCTAGAGAGGCGGCAGGGGGTTTGGATACGCAGTATTTT.